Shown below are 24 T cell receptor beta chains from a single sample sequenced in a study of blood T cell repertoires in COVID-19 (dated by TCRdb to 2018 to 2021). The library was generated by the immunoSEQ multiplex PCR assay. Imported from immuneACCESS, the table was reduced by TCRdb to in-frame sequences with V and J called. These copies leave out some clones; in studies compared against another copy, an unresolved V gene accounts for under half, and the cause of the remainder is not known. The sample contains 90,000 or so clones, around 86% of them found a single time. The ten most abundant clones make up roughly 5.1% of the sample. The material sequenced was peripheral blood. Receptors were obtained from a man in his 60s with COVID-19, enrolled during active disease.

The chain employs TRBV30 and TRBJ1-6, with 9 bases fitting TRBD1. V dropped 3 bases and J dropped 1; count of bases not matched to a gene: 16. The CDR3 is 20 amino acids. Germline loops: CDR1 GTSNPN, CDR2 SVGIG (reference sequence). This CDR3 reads CAWRGDRADLLGSYNSPLHF. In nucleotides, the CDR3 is TGTGCCTGGAGGGGGGACAGGGCGGATCTCCTGGGTTCCTATAATTCACCCCTCCACTTT.

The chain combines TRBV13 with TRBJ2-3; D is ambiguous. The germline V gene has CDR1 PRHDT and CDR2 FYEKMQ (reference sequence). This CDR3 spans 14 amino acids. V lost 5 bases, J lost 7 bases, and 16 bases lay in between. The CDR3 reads CASSLDPGSNTQYF. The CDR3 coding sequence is TGTGCCAGCAGCCTCGATCCCGGGTCCAATACGCAGTATTTT.

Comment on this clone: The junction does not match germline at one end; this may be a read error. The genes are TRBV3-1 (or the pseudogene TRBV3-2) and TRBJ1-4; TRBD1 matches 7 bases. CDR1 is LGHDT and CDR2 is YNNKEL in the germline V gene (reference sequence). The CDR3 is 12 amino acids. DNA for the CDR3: TGTGCCAGCAGCCAATCCGACAGGGTTTGGATTTTT. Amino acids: CASSQSDRVWIF.

CDR3 in amino acids: CASSSWARTNTGELFF. The CDR3, as DNA: TGTGCCAGCAGCTCGTGGGCCCGGACGAACACCGGGGAGCTGTTTTTT. V and J are TRBV5-4 and TRBJ2-2; no firm D call. There are 16 residues in the CDR3. Germline V gene sequence: CDR1 SGHNT, CDR2 YYREEE (reference sequence). V was cut by 3 bases and J by 0 bases, with 12 bases left in between.

CDR3 DNA sequence: TGCGCCAGCAGCATGGGCGGACTAGCCGTTAGGACCCAGTACTTC. Translation: CASSMGGLAVRTQYF. The chain recombines TRBV5-1 with TRBJ2-5, with TRBD2 matching 8 bases. The CDR3 totals 15 residues. The germline V gene encodes CDR1 SGHRS and CDR2 YFSETQ. The junction had 12 bases not matched to a gene; V was cut back by 4 bases and J by 7 bases.

CDR3 nucleotides: TGTGCCAGCAGCCGTTTAGGGACAGGGATCCATGAGCAGTTCTTC. It translates to CASSRLGTGIHEQFF. The chain recombines TRBV14 with TRBJ2-1, with TRBD1 matching 9 bases. V lost 4 bases, J lost 8 bases, and 9 bases stayed unmatched. The CDR3 runs 15 residues. CDR1 and CDR2 (germline): SGHDN, FVKESK.

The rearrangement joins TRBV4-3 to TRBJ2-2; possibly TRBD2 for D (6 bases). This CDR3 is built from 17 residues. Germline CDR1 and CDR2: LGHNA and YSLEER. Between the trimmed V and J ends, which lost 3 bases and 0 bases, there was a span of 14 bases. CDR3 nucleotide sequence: TGCGCCAGCAGCCAGCGGGACGGACTCGCGAACACCGGGGAGCTGTTTTTT. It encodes CASSQRDGLANTGELFF.

The CDR3 loop reads CASQDSGNTIYF. CDR3 bases: TGTGCCAGTCAGGACTCTGGAAACACCATATATTTT. The genes are TRBV28 and TRBJ1-3, with unresolved D. The CDR3 runs to 12 residues. With 9 bases removed from V and 0 bases from J, the gap between germline ends came to 6 bases. Germline V gene sequence: CDR1 MDHEN, CDR2 SYDVKM.

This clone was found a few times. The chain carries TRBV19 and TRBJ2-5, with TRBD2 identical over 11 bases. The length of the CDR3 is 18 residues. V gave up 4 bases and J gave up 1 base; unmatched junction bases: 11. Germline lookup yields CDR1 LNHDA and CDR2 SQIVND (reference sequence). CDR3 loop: CASSKGRPGLAAQETQYF. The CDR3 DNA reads TGTGCCAGTAGTAAAGGGCGACCGGGACTAGCGGCCCAAGAGACCCAGTACTTC.

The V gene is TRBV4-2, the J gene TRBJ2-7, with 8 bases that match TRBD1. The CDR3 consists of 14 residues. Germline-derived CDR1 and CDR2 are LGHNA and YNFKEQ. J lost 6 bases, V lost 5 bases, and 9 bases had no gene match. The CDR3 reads CASSKGQGRGEQYF. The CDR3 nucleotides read TGTGCCAGCAGCAAAGGACAGGGTAGGGGCGAGCAGTACTTC.

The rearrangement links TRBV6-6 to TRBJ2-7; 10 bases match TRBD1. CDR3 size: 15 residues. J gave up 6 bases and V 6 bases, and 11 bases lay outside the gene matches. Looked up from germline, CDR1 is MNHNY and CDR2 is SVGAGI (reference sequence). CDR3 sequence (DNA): TGTGCCAGCAGCTCCCCTACGGGACAGGGGACCGAGCAGTACTTC. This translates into CASSSPTGQGTEQYF.

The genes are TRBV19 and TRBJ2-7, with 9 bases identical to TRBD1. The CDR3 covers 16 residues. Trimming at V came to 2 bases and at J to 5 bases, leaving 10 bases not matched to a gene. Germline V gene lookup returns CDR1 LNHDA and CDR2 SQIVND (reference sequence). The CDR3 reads CASSIPLGQGIHEQYF. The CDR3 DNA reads TGTGCCAGTAGTATACCCCTCGGACAGGGGATCCACGAGCAGTACTTC.

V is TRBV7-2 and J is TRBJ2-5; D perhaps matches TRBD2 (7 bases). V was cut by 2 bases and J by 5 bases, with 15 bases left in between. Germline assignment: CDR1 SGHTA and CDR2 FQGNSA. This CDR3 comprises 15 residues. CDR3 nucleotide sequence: TGTGCCAGCAGCTTAAGGGGGAGGGGCTGGGAGACCCAGTACTTC. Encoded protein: CASSLRGRGWETQYF.

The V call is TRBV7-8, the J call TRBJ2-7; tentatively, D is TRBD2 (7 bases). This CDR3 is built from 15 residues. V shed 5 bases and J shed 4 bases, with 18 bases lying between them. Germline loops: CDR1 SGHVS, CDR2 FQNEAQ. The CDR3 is CASSLEGGRSYEQYF. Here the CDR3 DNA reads TGTGCCAGCAGCCTGGAGGGGGGGCGATCTTACGAGCAGTACTTC.

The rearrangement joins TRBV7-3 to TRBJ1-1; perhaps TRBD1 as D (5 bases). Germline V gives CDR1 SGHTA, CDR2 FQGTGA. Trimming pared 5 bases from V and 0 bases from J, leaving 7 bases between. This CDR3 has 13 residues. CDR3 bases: TGTGCCAGCAGCCAAGGGGTGAACACTGAAGCTTTCTTT. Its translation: CASSQGVNTEAFF.

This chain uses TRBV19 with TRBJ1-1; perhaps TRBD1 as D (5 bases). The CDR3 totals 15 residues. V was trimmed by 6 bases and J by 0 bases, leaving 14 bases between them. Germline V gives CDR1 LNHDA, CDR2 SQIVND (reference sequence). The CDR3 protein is CASSMATVMNTEAFF. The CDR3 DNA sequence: TGTGCCAGTAGCATGGCGACAGTGATGAACACTGAAGCTTTCTTT.

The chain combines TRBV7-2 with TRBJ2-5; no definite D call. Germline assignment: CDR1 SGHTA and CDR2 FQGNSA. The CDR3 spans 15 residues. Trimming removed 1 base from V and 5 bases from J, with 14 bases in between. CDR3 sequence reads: CASSLVSRPQETQYF. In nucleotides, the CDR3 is TGTGCCAGCAGCTTAGTCTCTAGACCGCAGGAGACCCAGTACTTC.

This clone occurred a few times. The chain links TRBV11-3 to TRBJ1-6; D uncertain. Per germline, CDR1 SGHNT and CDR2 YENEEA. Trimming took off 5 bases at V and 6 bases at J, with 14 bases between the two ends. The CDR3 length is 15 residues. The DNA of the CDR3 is TGTGCCAGCAGCGCCGGCGGGCTCACTAATTCACCCCTCCACTTT. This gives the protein CASSAGGLTNSPLHF.

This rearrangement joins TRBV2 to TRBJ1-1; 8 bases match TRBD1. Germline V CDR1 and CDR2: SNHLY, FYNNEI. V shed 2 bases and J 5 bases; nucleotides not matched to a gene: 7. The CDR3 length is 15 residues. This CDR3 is CASSERGTGLTEAFF. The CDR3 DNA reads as TGTGCCAGCAGTGAAAGAGGGACAGGTCTTACTGAAGCTTTCTTT.

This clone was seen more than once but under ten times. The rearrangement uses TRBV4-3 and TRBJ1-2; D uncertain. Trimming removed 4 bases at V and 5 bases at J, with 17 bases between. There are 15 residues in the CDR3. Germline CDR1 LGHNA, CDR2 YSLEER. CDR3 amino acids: CASSLTWAGAYGYTF. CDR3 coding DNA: TGCGCCAGCAGCCTAACCTGGGCAGGCGCGTATGGCTACACCTTC.

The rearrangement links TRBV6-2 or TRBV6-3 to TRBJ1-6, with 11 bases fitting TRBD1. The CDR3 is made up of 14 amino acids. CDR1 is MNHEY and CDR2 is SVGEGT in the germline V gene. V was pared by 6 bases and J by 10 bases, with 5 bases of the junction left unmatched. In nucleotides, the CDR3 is TGTGCCAGCAGCGGACAGGGGGCCTACTCACCCCTCCACTTT. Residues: CASSGQGAYSPLHF.

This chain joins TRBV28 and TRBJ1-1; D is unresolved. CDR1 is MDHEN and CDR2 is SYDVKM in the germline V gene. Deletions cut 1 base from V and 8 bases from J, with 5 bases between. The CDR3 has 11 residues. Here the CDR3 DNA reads TGTGCCAGCAGTTTATCCAGGGAAGCTTTCTTT. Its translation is CASSLSREAFF.

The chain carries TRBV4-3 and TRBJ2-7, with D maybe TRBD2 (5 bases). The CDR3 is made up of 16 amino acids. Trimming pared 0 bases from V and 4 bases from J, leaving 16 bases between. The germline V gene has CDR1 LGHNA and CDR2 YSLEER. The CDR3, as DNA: TGCGCCAGCAGCCAAGATCGCGGACTTAACCCGTACGAGCAGTACTTC. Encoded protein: CASSQDRGLNPYEQYF.

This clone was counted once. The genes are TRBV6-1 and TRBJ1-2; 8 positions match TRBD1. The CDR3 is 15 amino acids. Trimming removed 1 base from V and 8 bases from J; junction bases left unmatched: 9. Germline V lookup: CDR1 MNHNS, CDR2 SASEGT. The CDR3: CASSEGWQGAYGYTF. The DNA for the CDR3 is TGTGCCAGCAGTGAAGGATGGCAGGGGGCATACGGCTACACCTTC.